The entry below gives a single T cell receptor (beta chain) sequence along with its context. The data stem from a study of CD8 T cells in Susac syndrome. Random-hexamer reverse transcription was applied to about 0.45 to 1 ug RNA. TCRdb re-derived calls from the immunoSEQ multiplex PCR reads in MiXCR, one entry per CDR3 protein. The data hold around 46,000 distinct CDR3 sequences, with 80% to 95% observed a single time. Germline V gives CDR1 SGHAT, CDR2 FQNNGV. The V and J ends lost 3 bases and 5 bases respectively, with 10 bases between them. The CDR3 totals 13 residues. Sequenced: CD8+ T cells from PBMCs. The sequence came from a human donor in good health. The V and J genes are TRBV11-2 and TRBJ1-2, with D unresolved. In DNA form, the CDR3 reads TGTGCCAGCAGCTTCAGTTCGGGGTATGGCTACACCTTC. This translates into CASSFSSGYGYTF. The full variable domain, completed using reference TRBV11-2 and TRBJ1-2, is EAGVAQSPRYKIIEKRQSVAFWCNPISGHATLYWYQQILGQGPKLLIQFQNNGVVDDSQLPKDRFSAERLKGVDSTLKIQPAKLEDSAVYLCASSFSSGYGYTFGSGTRLTVV.